This TCR beta chain derives from a study of blood T cell repertoires in COVID-19. Study summary: Italy, Spain and the United States were the sources of the convalescent and acute COVID-19 samples.

As processed by the authors: The assay estimated nucleated cells by amplifying reference gene primers. Here immunoSEQ multiplex PCR was the method, and the copy in TCRdb shows in-frame clones only, minus some. Clone size and V and J calls were adopted from that table, with D and trimming inferred from the DNA. The sample yields approximately 210,000 clones, around 82% seen once. This CDR3 contains 15 residues. Trimming took off 0 bases at V and 4 bases at J, with 12 bases between the two ends. Looked up from germline, CDR1 is LGHNA and CDR2 is YSLEER. Input material: peripheral blood. This TCR came from a man aged 50-60 years with active or convalescent COVID-19. The chain carries TRBV4-3 and TRBJ1-1; D is possibly TRBD1 (5 bases). The CDR3 DNA is TGCGCCAGCAGCCAAGATTGGGGCAGGCCCACTGAAGCTTTCTTT. Translated: CASSQDWGRPTEAFF.